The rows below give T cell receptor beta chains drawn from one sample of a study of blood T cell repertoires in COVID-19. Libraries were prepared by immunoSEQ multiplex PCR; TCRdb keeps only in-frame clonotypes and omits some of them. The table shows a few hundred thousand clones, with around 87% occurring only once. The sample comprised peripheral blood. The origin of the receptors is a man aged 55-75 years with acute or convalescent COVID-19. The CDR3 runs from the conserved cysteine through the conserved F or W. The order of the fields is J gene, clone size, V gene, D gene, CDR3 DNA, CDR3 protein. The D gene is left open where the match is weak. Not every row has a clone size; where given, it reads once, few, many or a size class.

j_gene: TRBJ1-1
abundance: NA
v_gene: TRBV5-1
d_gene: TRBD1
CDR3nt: TGCGCCAGCAGCTTGCCCCTGGGACAGGGGGGAGACACTGAAGCTTTCTTT
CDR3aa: CASSLPLGQGGDTEAFF

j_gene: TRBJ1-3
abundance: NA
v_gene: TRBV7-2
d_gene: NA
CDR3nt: TGTGCCAGCAGCCCTACCTACGGAAACACCATATATTTT
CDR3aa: CASSPTYGNTIYF

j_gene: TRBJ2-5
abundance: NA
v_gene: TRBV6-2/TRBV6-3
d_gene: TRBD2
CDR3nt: TGTGCCAGCAGTTGGGGAAGGCTAGCGGGGAAAGAGACCCAGTACTTC
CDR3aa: CASSWGRLAGKETQYF

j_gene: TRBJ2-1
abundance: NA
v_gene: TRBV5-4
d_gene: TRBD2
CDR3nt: TGTGCCAGCAGCTTGGCCCTCTCAAGCGGGGGTTCCTACAATGAGCAGTTCTTC
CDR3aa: CASSLALSSGGSYNEQFF

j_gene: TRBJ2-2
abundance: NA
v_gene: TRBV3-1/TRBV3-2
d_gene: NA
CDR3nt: TGTGCCAGCAGCCGGTTAGGGGGGGTTTCCGGGGAGCTGTTTTTT
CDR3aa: CASSRLGGVSGELFF

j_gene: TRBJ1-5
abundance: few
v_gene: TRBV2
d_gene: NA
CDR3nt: TGTGCCAGCAGGGCCAGACAAGGCGGGGAGCCCCAGCATTTT
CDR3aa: CASRARQGGEPQHF

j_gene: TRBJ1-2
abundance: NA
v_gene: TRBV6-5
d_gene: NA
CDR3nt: TGTGCCAGCAGTTACCAATCGGGGGGGGGATATGGCTACACCTTC
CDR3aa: CASSYQSGGGYGYTF

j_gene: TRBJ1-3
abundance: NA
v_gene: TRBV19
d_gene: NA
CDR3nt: TGTGCCAGTAGTGGACGGACTGATGGTGGAAACACCATATATTTT
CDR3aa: CASSGRTDGGNTIYF

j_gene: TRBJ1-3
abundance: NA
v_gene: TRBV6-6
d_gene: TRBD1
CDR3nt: TGTGCCAGCAGTTACTCCGGGACAGAAGGAAACACCATATATTTT
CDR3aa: CASSYSGTEGNTIYF

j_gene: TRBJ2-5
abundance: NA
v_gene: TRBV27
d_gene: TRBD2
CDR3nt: TGTGCCAGCAGTTTACTAGCGGGGGGTCAAGAGACCCAGTACTTC
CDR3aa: CASSLLAGGQETQYF

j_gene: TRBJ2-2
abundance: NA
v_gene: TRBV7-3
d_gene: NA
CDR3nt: TGTGCCAGCAGCCCCAACGGCAGGGGCACCGGGGAGCTGTTTTTT
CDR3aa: CASSPNGRGTGELFF

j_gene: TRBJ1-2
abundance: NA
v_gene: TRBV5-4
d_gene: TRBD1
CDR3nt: TGTGCCAGCAGCTTGGGCCAAGGACAGGGAAAAACTAACTATGGCTACACCTTC
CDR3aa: CASSLGQGQGKTNYGYTF

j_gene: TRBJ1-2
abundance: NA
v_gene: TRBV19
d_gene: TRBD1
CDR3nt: TGTGCCAGTAAACCAGGGGGACAGGGGAGGTACGATGGCTACACCTTC
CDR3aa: CASKPGGQGRYDGYTF

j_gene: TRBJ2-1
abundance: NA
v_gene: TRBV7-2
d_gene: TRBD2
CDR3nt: TGTGCCAGCAGCTTAGCGGGCGGGGGGGCCTATGAGCAGTTCTTC
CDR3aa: CASSLAGGGAYEQFF

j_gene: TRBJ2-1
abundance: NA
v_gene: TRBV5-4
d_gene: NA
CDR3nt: TGTGCCAGCAGCAGTCGACAGAACAATGAGCAGTTCTTC
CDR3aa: CASSSRQNNEQFF

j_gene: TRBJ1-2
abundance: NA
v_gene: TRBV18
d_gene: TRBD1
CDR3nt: TGTGCCAGCTCATCCTGGACAGGGAAGGAGGTCTATGGCTACACCTTC
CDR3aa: CASSSWTGKEVYGYTF

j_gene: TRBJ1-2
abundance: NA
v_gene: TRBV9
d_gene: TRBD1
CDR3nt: TGTGCCAGCAGCGCCCCGACGGGACAGGGGGCTCGTGGCTACACCTTC
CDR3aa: CASSAPTGQGARGYTF

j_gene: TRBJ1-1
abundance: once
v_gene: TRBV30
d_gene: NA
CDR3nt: TGTGCCTGGAGCTTCAACACTGAAGCTTTCTTT
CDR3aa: CAWSFNTEAFF

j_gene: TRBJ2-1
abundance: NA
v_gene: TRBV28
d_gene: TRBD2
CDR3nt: TGTGCCAGCAGCTCCGGGACTAGCGGGGGTCGCCGGAGTGGCAATGAGCAGTTCTTC
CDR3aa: CASSSGTSGGRRSGNEQFF

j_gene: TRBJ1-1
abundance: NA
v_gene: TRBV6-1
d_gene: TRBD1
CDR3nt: TGTGCCAGCAGTGAAGACGCAGGCAGGGGGACTGAAGCTTTCTTT
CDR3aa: CASSEDAGRGTEAFF

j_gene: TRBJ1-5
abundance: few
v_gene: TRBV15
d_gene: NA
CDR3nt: TGTGCCACCAGCAGAGGAGGAGGGGATCAGCCCCAGCATTTT
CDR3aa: CATSRGGGDQPQHF

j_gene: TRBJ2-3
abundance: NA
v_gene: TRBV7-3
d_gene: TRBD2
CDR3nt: TGTGCCAGCAGCCCAAAGGGACTAGCGGGGGGGCCGAGGGCCACAGATACGCAGTATTTT
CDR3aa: CASSPKGLAGGPRATDTQYF

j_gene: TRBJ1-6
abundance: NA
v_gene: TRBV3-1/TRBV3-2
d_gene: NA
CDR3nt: TGTGCCAGCAGACTAAGGGGTCAGAATTCACCCCTCCACTTT
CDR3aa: CASRLRGQNSPLHF

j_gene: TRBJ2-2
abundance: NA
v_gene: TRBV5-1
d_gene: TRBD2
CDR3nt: TGCGCCAGCAGTAAGACTAGCGGGGGTACCGGGGAGCTGTTTTTT
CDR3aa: CASSKTSGGTGELFF

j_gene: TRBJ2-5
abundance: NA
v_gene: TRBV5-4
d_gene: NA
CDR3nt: TGTGCCAGCAGCCTTCCGGAGGTCGGGACCCAGTACTTC
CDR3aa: CASSLPEVGTQYF

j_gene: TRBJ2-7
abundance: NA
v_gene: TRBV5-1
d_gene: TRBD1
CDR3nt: TGCGCCAGCAGCCCCCCCACAGGGGGGAACGAGCAGTACTTC
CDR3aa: CASSPPTGGNEQYF

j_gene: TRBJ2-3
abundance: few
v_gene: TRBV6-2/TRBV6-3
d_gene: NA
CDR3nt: TGTGCCAGCAGTTATTACACAGATACGCAGTATTTT
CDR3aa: CASSYYTDTQYF

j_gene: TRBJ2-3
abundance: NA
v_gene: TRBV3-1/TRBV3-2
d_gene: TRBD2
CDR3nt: TGTGCCAGCAGCCAACTAGCGGGGTTGGATACGCAGTATTTT
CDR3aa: CASSQLAGLDTQYF

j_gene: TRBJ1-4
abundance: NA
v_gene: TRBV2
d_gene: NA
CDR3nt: TGTGCCAGCGGGGGTCAGGGGAGTCCTAATGAAAAACTGTTTTTT
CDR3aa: CASGGQGSPNEKLFF

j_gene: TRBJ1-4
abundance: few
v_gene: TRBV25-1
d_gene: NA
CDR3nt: TGTGCCAGCAGTGAAATTAGGGGAGGTTCAGGAGAAAAACTGTTTTTT
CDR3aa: CASSEIRGGSGEKLFF

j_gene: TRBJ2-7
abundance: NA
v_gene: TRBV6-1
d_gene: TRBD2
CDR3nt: TGTGCCAGCAGTGAGTCGGCGGGGGGAGTCTACGAGCAGTACTTC
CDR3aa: CASSESAGGVYEQYF

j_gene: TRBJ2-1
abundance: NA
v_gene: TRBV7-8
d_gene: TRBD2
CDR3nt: TGTGCCAGCAGCTTAGTGGTAGCGGGGGGGAGCTCCTACAATGAGCAGTTCTTC
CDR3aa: CASSLVVAGGSSYNEQFF

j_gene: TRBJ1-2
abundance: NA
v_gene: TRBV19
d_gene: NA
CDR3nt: TGTGCCAGTAGCAAGGACAGAACCCTTACTAACTATGGCTACACCTTC
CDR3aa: CASSKDRTLTNYGYTF

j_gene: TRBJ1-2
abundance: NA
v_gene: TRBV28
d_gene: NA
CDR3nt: TGTGCCAGCAGTTTGCCCGACAGTGCTAACTATGGCTACACCTTC
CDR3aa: CASSLPDSANYGYTF

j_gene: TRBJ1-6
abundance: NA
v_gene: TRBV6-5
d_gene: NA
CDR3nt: TGTGCCAGCAGACCGGGAGTTCGCGATTCACCCCTCCACTTT
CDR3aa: CASRPGVRDSPLHF

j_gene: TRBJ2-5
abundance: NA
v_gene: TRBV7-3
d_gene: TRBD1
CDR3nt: TGTGCCAGCAGCTTACAGACAGGGTTATTAGGGGAGACCCAGTACTTC
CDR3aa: CASSLQTGLLGETQYF

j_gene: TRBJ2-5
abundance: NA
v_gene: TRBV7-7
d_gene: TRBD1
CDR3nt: TGTGCCAGCAGCTTAGCAGGACAGGGGGCCTGGGAGACCCAGTACTTC
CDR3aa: CASSLAGQGAWETQYF

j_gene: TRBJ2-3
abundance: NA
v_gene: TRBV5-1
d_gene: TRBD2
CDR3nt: TGCGCCAGCAGCCAACCACGGGGTAGCGGGGCAGATACGCAGTATTTT
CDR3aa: CASSQPRGSGADTQYF

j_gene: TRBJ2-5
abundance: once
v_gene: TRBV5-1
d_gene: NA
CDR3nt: TGCGCCAGCAGCCCCAGGCGCAGGGGCCACCAGGAGACCCAGTACTTC
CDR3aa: CASSPRRRGHQETQYF

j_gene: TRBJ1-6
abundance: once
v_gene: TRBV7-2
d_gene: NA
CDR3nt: TGTGCCAGCAGCTTTAGTCGGGAGGCCTCCTATAATTCACCCCTCCACTTT
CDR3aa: CASSFSREASYNSPLHF

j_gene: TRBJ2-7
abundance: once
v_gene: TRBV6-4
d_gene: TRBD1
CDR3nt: TGTGCCAGCAGCCTCGGGTTGGGGACAGGGATCTACGAGCAGTACTTC
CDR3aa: CASSLGLGTGIYEQYF

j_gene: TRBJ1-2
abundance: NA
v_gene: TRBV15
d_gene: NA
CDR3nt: TGTGCCACCAGCAGAGATTTAGAGTCCTCGACTGGCTATGGCTACACCTTC
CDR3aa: CATSRDLESSTGYGYTF

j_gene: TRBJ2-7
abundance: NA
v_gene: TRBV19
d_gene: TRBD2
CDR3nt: TGTGCCAGTAGTCCCGGGACTAGCGGTTACGTCCACGAGCAGTACTTC
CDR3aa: CASSPGTSGYVHEQYF

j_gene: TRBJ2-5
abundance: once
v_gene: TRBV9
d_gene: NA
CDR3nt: TGTGCCAGCAGCGTAGGGGCAGAACAAGAGACCCAGTACTTC
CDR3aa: CASSVGAEQETQYF

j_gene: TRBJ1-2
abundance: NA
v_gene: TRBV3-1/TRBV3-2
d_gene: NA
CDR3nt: TGTGCCAGCAGCCTCTCGGGGTATTCTTATGGCTACACCTTC
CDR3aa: CASSLSGYSYGYTF

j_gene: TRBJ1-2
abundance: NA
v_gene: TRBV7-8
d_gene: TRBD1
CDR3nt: TGTGCCAGCAGCTTAGATAGGGACAGGGTTGGTGGCTACACCTTC
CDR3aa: CASSLDRDRVGGYTF

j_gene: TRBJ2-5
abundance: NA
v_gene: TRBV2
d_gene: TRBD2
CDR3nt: TGTGCCAGCAGGCCGGGACTAGTGCAAGAGACCCAGTACTTC
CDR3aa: CASRPGLVQETQYF

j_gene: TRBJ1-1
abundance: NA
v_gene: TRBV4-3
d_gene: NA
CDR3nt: TGCGCCAGCAGCCAAGATAACAGGGAGAACACTGAAGCTTTCTTT
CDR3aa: CASSQDNRENTEAFF